Included here is one T cell receptor (beta chain) sequence, with context. These data are taken from a study of control samples from healthy donors and cancer patients. Clones were sequenced by immunoSEQ multiplex PCR, and TCRdb holds only the in-frame ones, with some missing. Among approximately 110,000 clones listed, roughly four fifths were seen once. The clonotype originates from a woman between 50 and 59 years old in good health. Material: blood.

The CDR3 spells CASSVLSGGDSTDTQYF. The CDR3 DNA reads as TGTGCCAGCAGTGTTTTAAGCGGAGGGGACAGCACAGATACGCAGTATTTT. The rearrangement links TRBV6-1 to TRBJ2-3, with a weak D call TRBD2 (6 bases). Germline V gene lookup returns CDR1 MNHNS and CDR2 SASEGT. V lost 4 bases and J 0 bases, leaving 17 bases between the germline ends. The CDR3 runs to 17 residues.